The sequence of this TCR beta chain was determined in a study of read filtering for tumor transcriptome and immune sequencing. Looking at the study overall: Revised staging placed eight or nine patients in R-ISS I, 15 to 20 in II, six or seven in III. DNase treatment preceded whole-transcriptome library preparation.

This library used around 400 ng RNA and molecular barcoded adaptors spanning alpha/delta and beta/gamma chains. TCRdb recomputed calls from the reads with MiXCR, one row per CDR3 protein. This table has some 43,000 distinct CDR3 sequences, around 15% appearing once. Only one count was recorded for this clonotype. The antigen is not known. Whole-study findings and limits: The sorted CD138-negative fraction was a mixed bone marrow immune population, not purified T cells.

Bone marrow was sampled from every patient at the time of active disease. The CDR3 has 16 amino acids. Germline V lookup: CDR1 SEHNR, CDR2 FQNEAQ (reference sequence). After removal of 3 bases from V and 1 base from J, the junction contained 7 bases not matched to a gene. The sequence was collected from a donor at least 40 years old with multiple myeloma. Sequencing input: a population of CD138-negative cells sorted from bone marrow. This sequence joins TRBV7-9 and TRBJ2-5, with 8 positions matching TRBD2. The CDR3 loop is CASSFPSGLAQETQYF. CDR3 sequence (DNA): TGTGCCAGCAGCTTTCCCTCAGGACTAGCCCAAGAGACCCAGTACTTC.